Listed below are T cell receptor beta chains from one sample, sequenced in a study of blood T cell repertoires in COVID-19. The assay was immunoSEQ multiplex PCR, and TCRdb's table has in-frame clones only and misses some. The sample includes around 77,000 clones, 90% of them seen just once. Material for sequencing was peripheral blood. The receptors here all came from a woman of 80 years or more with active or convalescent COVID-19. CDR3s include the opening cysteine and the closing phenylalanine or tryptophan. D genes are given only for firm matches. Rows give clone size only sometimes, using once, few, many, or a class for an expanded clone.

NA	TRBV6-2/TRBV6-3	NA	TRBJ1-2	TGTGCCAGCAGTGGCGGCTACAGGGATAACTATGGCTACACCTTC	CASSGGYRDNYGYTF
NA	TRBV4-1	NA	TRBJ1-5	TGCGCCAGCAGCCAGGCGGATCAGCCCCAGCATTTT	CASSQADQPQHF
TRBD2	TRBV5-4	NA	TRBJ2-5	TGTGCCAGCAGCTTTTGGACTAGCGGGGGGGCGAGGGAGACCCAGTACTTC	CASSFWTSGGARETQYF
TRBD1	TRBV27	NA	TRBJ1-4	TGTGCCAGCAGAAGGGACAGGGGGCGGTTTGAGGAAAAACTGTTTTTT	CASRRDRGRFEEKLFF
TRBD2	TRBV6-6	NA	TRBJ2-1	TGTGCCAGCAGTCGCCTAGCGGGGGGGGGTGGTGAGCAGTTCTTC	CASSRLAGGGGEQFF
NA	TRBV12-3/TRBV12-4	NA	TRBJ1-2	TGTGCCAGCAGTCTCGCCGCAGGGTTGTCTTTCCTCTTC	CASSLAAGLSFLF
NA	TRBV5-6	once	TRBJ1-2	TGTGCCAGCAGCCCCGGAGGGACTAACTATGGCTACACCTTC	CASSPGGTNYGYTF
TRBD1	TRBV10-3	NA	TRBJ2-1	TGTGCCATTCGACAGGGGGACGATGAGCAGTTCTTC	CAIRQGDDEQFF
TRBD2	TRBV5-4	NA	TRBJ2-1	TGTGCCAGCAGCTTGCTGGCGGGGGGGCTTTACAATGAGCAGTTCTTC	CASSLLAGGLYNEQFF
TRBD1	TRBV7-3	few	TRBJ1-6	TGTGCCAGCAGCTTGACAGGGGGGGATAGCTCACCCCTCCACTTT	CASSLTGGDSSPLHF
NA	TRBV7-9	NA	TRBJ2-1	TGTGCCAGCGATGTTTCTAGCTCCTACAATGAGCAGTTCTTC	CASDVSSSYNEQFF
TRBD1	TRBV30	NA	TRBJ1-1	TGTGCCTGGATAGTAGGGGGCGGAAACACTGAAGCTTTCTTT	CAWIVGGGNTEAFF
NA	TRBV18	NA	TRBJ1-1	TGTGCCAGCTCACCATTAGTGAACACTGAAGCTTTCTTT	CASSPLVNTEAFF
TRBD1	TRBV11-2	NA	TRBJ1-2	TGTGCCAGCAGCCCCGACCGGGACAGGTGGCCCAGCTATGGCTACACCTTC	CASSPDRDRWPSYGYTF
NA	TRBV11-2	NA	TRBJ2-3	TGTGCCAGCAGCTTCCGGACAAAAGCAAACACAGATACGCAGTATTTT	CASSFRTKANTDTQYF